The 16 T cell receptor beta chains below were found in one sample sequenced in a study of T cells in localized non-small cell lung cancer. This table comes from immunoSEQ multiplex PCR, and its TCRdb copy is limited to in-frame clones, with some not included. The profile shows 38,000 or so clones, roughly 88% of them singletons. Here the sequenced sample was peripheral blood mononuclear cells, taken before any cancer treatment. The receptors here all came from a male donor at least 60 years old with stage II lung adenocarcinoma.

The V gene is TRBV2, the J gene TRBJ1-5, with D perhaps TRBD1 (5 bases). There are 15 residues in the CDR3. Germline V gives CDR1 SNHLY, CDR2 FYNNEI. Trimming took 4 bases from V and 4 from J, leaving 14 bases between them. The chain's CDR3 is CASSGGRPSNQPQHF. Written as DNA, the CDR3 is TGTGCCAGCAGTGGGGGGAGGCCTAGTAATCAGCCCCAGCATTTT.

The J gene is TRBJ2-7, the V gene TRBV6-6; D is perhaps TRBD2 (5 bases). CDR3 length: 14 residues. With 0 bases removed from V and 2 bases from J, the gap between germline ends came to 8 bases. Germline V gives CDR1 MNHNY, CDR2 SVGAGI (reference sequence). The DNA for the CDR3 is TGTGCCAGCAGTTACTCGAGAGGGACCTACGAGCAGTACTTC. Amino acids: CASSYSRGTYEQYF.

The chain employs TRBV5-6 and TRBJ2-7, with D possibly TRBD1 on 6 matching bases. CDR3 length: 14 residues. V lost 1 base and J lost 2, with 10 bases in between. Germline lookup yields CDR1 SGHDT and CDR2 YYEEEE. CDR3 loop: CASSLSGQTYEQYF. CDR3 sequence (DNA): TGTGCCAGCAGCTTGAGCGGACAGACCTACGAGCAGTACTTC.

This clone has a handful of counts. This chain uses TRBV7-8 with TRBJ2-3; 7 nucleotides match TRBD2. V trimming: 0 bases; J trimming: 0 bases; junction bases outside the gene matches: 6. The CDR3 covers 17 residues. Germline-derived CDR1 and CDR2 are SGHVS and FQNEAQ. This CDR3 reads CASSLARGGLSTDTQYF. The CDR3, as DNA: TGTGCCAGCAGCTTAGCGAGGGGAGGGCTCAGCACAGATACGCAGTATTTT. Combining the CDR3 with reference TRBV7-8 and TRBJ2-3 gives the whole variable domain GAGVSQSPRYKVAKRGQDVALRCDPISGHVSLFWYQQALGQGPEFLTYFQNEAQLDKSGLPSDRFFAERPEGSVSTLKIQRTQQEDSAVYLCASSLARGGLSTDTQYFGPGTRLTVL.

The gene calls are TRBV28 and TRBJ2-3; D is possibly TRBD1 (5 bases). This CDR3 comprises 14 residues. Deletions cut 3 bases from V and 9 bases from J, with 16 bases between. Germline CDR1 MDHEN, CDR2 SYDVKM. CDR3 loop: CASSLGLTAGTQYF. The CDR3 region has the DNA TGTGCCAGCAGTTTGGGGCTGACGGCCGGGACGCAGTATTTT.

The genes are TRBV5-4 and TRBJ2-1; 8 bases agree with TRBD2. V dropped 4 bases and J dropped 6; count of bases not matched to a gene: 12. The CDR3 is 16 residues long. Germline V CDR1 and CDR2: SGHNT, YYREEE (reference sequence). The CDR3 sequence is CASSAGGTRKLNEQFF. The CDR3 bases are TGTGCCAGCAGCGCTGGCGGGACTAGGAAGCTCAATGAGCAGTTCTTC.

A few counts support this clone. The V call is TRBV29-1, the J call TRBJ1-1; the D is unclear. Trimming cost V 3 bases and J 2 bases, with 7 bases left between them. Per germline, CDR1 SQVTM and CDR2 ANQGSEA. The CDR3 extends over 12 amino acids. CDR3 protein: CSVEGSNTEAFF. In DNA form, the CDR3 reads TGCAGCGTTGAGGGGTCTAACACTGAAGCTTTCTTT.

The chain links TRBV5-1 to TRBJ2-7; a weak D match, TRBD1 (5 bases). The V end lost 4 bases, the J end lost 0 bases, and 11 bases lay between the germline ends. The CDR3 is made up of 14 amino acids. Germline loops: CDR1 SGHRS, CDR2 YFSETQ. The CDR3 loop is CASSPEQASYEQYF. The CDR3 DNA is TGCGCCAGCAGCCCGGAACAGGCCTCCTACGAGCAGTACTTC.

This clone was seen only once. This chain joins TRBV5-6 and TRBJ1-2; D ambiguous. V was cut by 0 bases and J by 3 bases, with 6 bases left in between. CDR1 is SGHDT and CDR2 is YYEEEE in the germline V gene. The CDR3 runs 13 residues. The CDR3, as DNA: TGTGCCAGCAGCTTGGGGACGGACTATGGCTACACCTTC. Translated, it gives CASSLGTDYGYTF.

V usage is TRBV5-6 and J usage is TRBJ2-5; 7 nucleotides agree with TRBD2. With 3 bases clipped from V and 1 base from J, the junction kept 6 bases outside the gene matches. The CDR3 sequence is 15 residues long. CDR1 is SGHDT and CDR2 is YYEEEE in the germline V gene. Here the CDR3 DNA reads TGTGCCAGCAGCTCCCCTGGGAGGGGCCAAGAGACCCAGTACTTC. Protein product: CASSSPGRGQETQYF.

This clone was seen a single time. The J gene is TRBJ2-1, the V gene TRBV2, with D possibly called TRBD1 or TRBD2 (6 bases each). The CDR3 has 16 residues. V dropped 5 bases and J dropped 10 bases, with 24 bases sitting between them. Germline assignment: CDR1 SNHLY and CDR2 FYNNEI. The CDR3 DNA reads as TGTGCCAGCAGTACGGAACGGGCCCTGGGGGCGGGGGAGCAGTTCTTC. Amino acids: CASSTERALGAGEQFF.

V and J are TRBV5-4 and TRBJ1-6; unclear D gene. Germline V lookup: CDR1 SGHNT, CDR2 YYREEE (reference sequence). Trimming removed 3 bases at V and 7 bases at J, with 29 bases between. This CDR3 comprises 20 residues. CDR3: CASSYIGRLRNRTRNSPLHF. The CDR3 nucleotides are TGTGCCAGCAGCTACATTGGCCGTCTAAGGAACCGAACGCGGAATTCACCCCTCCACTTT.

V is TRBV9 and J is TRBJ2-3, with D hard to call. The CDR3 is 14 residues long. Per the germline V gene, CDR1 is SGDLS and CDR2 is YYNGEE. The V gene lost 0 bases and the J gene lost 1 base, with 6 bases spanning the gap. The CDR3 spells CASSVESGTDTQYF. CDR3 bases: TGTGCCAGCAGCGTAGAGTCGGGCACAGATACGCAGTATTTT. The full variable domain, in which reference TRBV9 and TRBJ2-3 provide the parts outside the CDR3, is DSGVTQTPKHLITATGQRVTLRCSPRSGDLSVYWYQQSLDQGLQFLIQYYNGEERAKGNILERFSAQQFPDLHSELNLSSLELGDSALYFCASSVESGTDTQYFGPGTRLTVL.

The CDR3 protein is CASKPQGPKNIQYF. Written as DNA, the CDR3 is TGTGCCAGCAAACCGCAGGGTCCCAAAAACATTCAGTACTTC. This chain links TRBV28 with TRBJ2-4; tentative D call: TRBD1 (5 bases). Trimming pared 7 bases from V and 2 bases from J, leaving 12 bases between. This CDR3 contains 14 residues. Germline CDR1 reads MDHEN; CDR2 reads SYDVKM.

The genes are TRBV2 and TRBJ2-1, with a weak D call TRBD1 (6 bases). V was trimmed by 6 bases and J by 8 bases, leaving 14 bases between them. Germline values: CDR1 SNHLY, CDR2 FYNNEI. The CDR3 covers 13 residues. CDR3 in amino acids: CASSRNDRYEQFF. The CDR3 nucleotides are TGTGCCAGCAGCCGAAATGACAGGTATGAGCAGTTCTTC. The full variable domain, completed using reference TRBV2 and TRBJ2-1, is EPEVTQTPSHQVTQMGQEVILRCVPISNHLYFYWYRQILGQKVEFLVSFYNNEISEKSEIFDDQFSVERPDGSNFTLKIRSTKLEDSAMYFCASSRNDRYEQFFGPGTRLTVL.

The gene calls are TRBV7-9 and TRBJ1-1; D may be TRBD1 (5 bases). CDR1 is SEHNR, CDR2 FQNEAQ, per germline (reference sequence). V lost 7 bases, J lost 1 base, and 19 bases lay in between. The CDR3 contains 16 residues. The CDR3 sequence is CASNIGARAGNTEAFF. Written as DNA, the CDR3 is TGTGCCAGCAACATAGGCGCCAGGGCGGGGAACACTGAAGCTTTCTTT.